The 9 T cell receptor delta chains reported below all come from one sample, sequenced in a study of gamma-delta chains in newborns, infants, children. TCRdb reran clone calling via CATT on the reads. The sample contains roughly 2,000 delta-chain clones, more than 6% of which appear only once. The sample was blood. Source of these receptors: a child who was a newborn, infant or young child, either healthy, febrile or measles-vaccinated (not recorded which).

Remarks on this clone: The protein given by TCRdb reflects a much larger clone and differs at residue 3 from this DNA's translation, likely from a read error; the protein shown is the DNA's translation. This chain uses TRDV1 with TRDJ2; D possibly matches TRDD2 or TRDD3 (5 bases each). This CDR3 is built from 18 residues. Germline CDR1 and CDR2: TSWWSYY and QGS. The chain's CDR3 is CAPGSTFPLPWVLAQLFF. CDR3 in DNA: TGTGCTCCTGGGTCGACGTTTCCTCTCCCATGGGTTCTAGCACAACTCTTCTTT.

A few counts support this clone. An end of the junction differs from the germline gene, which may be a read error. The chain employs TRDV1 and TRDJ2, with a weak D call TRDD3 (8 bases). Germline V gene lookup returns CDR1 TSWWSYY and CDR2 QGS. The length of the CDR3 is 21 residues. Here the CDR3 DNA reads TGTGCTCTTGGAGACTTTCCTACGGGGATACCCTGGGACCCTTTGACAGCGCAACTCTTCTTT. Translation gives CALGDFPTGIPWDPLTAQLFF.

This clone was seen a handful of times. With a far larger clone one base away, a read error is the likely cause. The sample carries other DNA sequences with the same CDR3. This chain connects TRDV2 to TRDJ1; 10 nucleotides align to TRDD3. Germline-derived CDR1 and CDR2 are GEAIGNYY and EKD. This CDR3 region has 13 residues. The CDR3 DNA follows: TGTGCTTGTACTGGGGGATACACCGATAAACTCATCTTT. Its translation is CACTGGYTDKLIF.

In its sample, this clone was seen a few times. A read error may explain this, as a much larger clone is one base away. Other DNA sequences of this sample code for an identical CDR3. This chain connects TRDV2 to TRDJ3; a possible D gene is TRDD3 (5 bases). This CDR3 has 19 amino acids. Between the trimmed V and J ends, which lost 0 bases and 0 bases, there was a span of 14 bases. Germline V lookup: CDR1 GEAIGNYY, CDR2 EKD. CDR3 nucleotides: TGTGCCTGTGACACCGCCGGGGGCCGAGGCTCCTGGGACACCCGACAGATGTTTTTC. It yields the protein CACDTAGGRGSWDTRQMFF.

This clone was picked up a small number of times. TCRdb has a much larger clone's protein, which differs at residue 6 from the translation of this DNA, likely because of a read error; what is shown is the protein translated from the DNA. This sample includes further DNA sequences coding for the same CDR3. This chain links TRDV2 with TRDJ3; D may be TRDD3 (5 bases). Germline V gene data show CDR1 as GEAIGNYY and CDR2 as EKD. The length of the CDR3 is 17 residues. V lost 3 bases to trimming and J lost 0 bases, with 11 bases between them. Here the CDR3 DNA reads TGTGCCTGTGACGTACCGGGGGGCTCCTGGGACACCCGACAGATGTTTTTC. Its translation is CACDVPGGSWDTRQMFF.

This clone was recorded a few times. A far bigger clonotype differs at one base, so this is likely a read error. This chain's CDR3 is CACDTLGAKTDKLIF. CDR3 sequence (DNA): TGTGCCTGTGACACCCTGGGGGCCAAAACCGATAAACTCATCTTT. The chain is built from TRDV2 and TRDJ1, with TRDD3 identical over 7 bases. The CDR3 runs to 15 residues. J was trimmed by 2 bases and V by 0 bases; bases with no gene match: 5. Germline V gene data show CDR1 as GEAIGNYY and CDR2 as EKD.

As concerns this clone: This likely came from a read error, as a far larger clone is one base away. Other DNA sequences of this sample code for an identical CDR3. This chain uses TRDV2 with TRDJ3, with 12 bases aligning to TRDD3. Germline V CDR1 and CDR2: GEAIGNYY, EKD. The CDR3 consists of 22 residues. CDR3 sequence: CACDHVITGGYNFRWDTRQMFF. CDR3 nucleotides: TGTGCCTGTGACCATGTCATTACTGGGGGATACAACTTTCGCTGGGACACCCGGCAGATGTTTTTC.

This clone is labeled as medium-sized. Only one base separates this from a far larger clonotype, so it likely reflects a read error. Different DNA sequences within this sample yield the same CDR3. The chain has TRDV2 and TRDJ3; TRDD3 aligns across 10 bases. CDR3 length: 18 residues. Germline assignment: CDR1 GEAIGNYY and CDR2 EKD. Losses at the gene ends were 0 bases for V and 2 bases for J; bases not matched to a gene: 3. The CDR3 DNA is TGTGCCTGTGACACCGTCCTGGGGGATACCTGGGACACCCGACAGATGTTTTTC. Its translation: CACDTVLGDTWDTRQMFF.

This clone was found a few times. A read error may be the cause here, since a much bigger clone is one base away. This sample also contains other DNA sequences that code for the same CDR3. This sequence joins TRDV2 and TRDJ3; 12 bases line up with TRDD3. The CDR3 is 20 amino acids. J lost 2 bases, V lost 3 bases, and 10 bases had no gene match. Per germline, CDR1 GEAIGNYY and CDR2 EKD. CDR3 sequence reads: CACDALLGDTTPWDTRQMFF. Written as DNA, the CDR3 is TGTGCCTGTGACGCCCTCCTGGGGGATACGACCCCCTGGGACACCCGACAGATGTTTTTC.